The 14 T cell receptor beta chains below come from one sample, sequenced in a study of cytomegalovirus exposure and HLA in healthy donors (dated by TCRdb to 2017 to 2019). Library preparation employed the immunoSEQ multiplex PCR assay. For the multiplex PCR, a mixture combining 60 forward primers for TCR Vbeta segments and 13 reverse primers for TCR Jbeta segments was used. Not all clones reach the TCRdb copy of this immuneACCESS table, which keeps in-frame sequences only. Checked studies attribute under half of the gap to unresolved V genes and leave the rest unexplained. Counted in this sample were 85,000 to 130,000 clones; around 82% of them appeared once. Jointly, the top ten make up around 1.5% of the sample. Sequenced sample: PBMCs. The receptors here all came from a woman aged 40 to 50 in good health and CMV-seronegative.

The gene calls are TRBV6-6 and TRBJ1-2; 11 bases are shared with TRBD1. CDR3 size: 13 residues. Per the germline V gene, CDR1 is MNHNY and CDR2 is SVGAGI (reference sequence). The junction had 4 bases not matched to a gene; V was cut back by 5 bases and J by 8 bases. The CDR3 DNA follows: TGTGCCAGCAGTCAAAGGGACAGGGGGGGCTACACCTTC. It yields the protein CASSQRDRGGYTF.

The chain joins TRBV6-5 to TRBJ2-7; 7 nucleotides agree with TRBD1. Trimming took 5 bases from V and 2 from J; bases not matched to a gene: 6. The CDR3 length is 14 residues. CDR1 is MNHEY and CDR2 is SVGAGI in the germline V gene. The CDR3, as DNA: TGTGCCAGCAGTCCCCGGGACAGAGCCTACGAGCAGTACTTC. This translates into CASSPRDRAYEQYF.

This chain joins TRBV6-5 and TRBJ2-3, with D hard to call. The V end was cut by 6 bases, the J end by 6 bases, with 13 bases between. The CDR3 contains 13 residues. Looked up from germline, CDR1 is MNHEY and CDR2 is SVGAGI. The CDR3 region is CASRRDSSDTQYF. CDR3 DNA: TGTGCCAGCAGGCGAGACTCATCGGATACGCAGTATTTT.

This sequence joins TRBV19 and TRBJ1-2; D not resolved. The germline CDR1 and CDR2 sequences are LNHDA and SQIVND (reference sequence). V lost 7 bases, J lost 4 bases, and 13 bases lay in between. The CDR3 has 13 amino acids. CDR3 amino acids: CASTQVGIYGYTF. CDR3 nucleotide sequence: TGTGCCAGTACCCAGGTGGGCATCTATGGCTACACCTTC.

The V and J genes are TRBV19 and TRBJ2-7, with 8 bases fitting TRBD2. This CDR3 comprises 13 residues. Per the germline V gene, CDR1 is LNHDA and CDR2 is SQIVND (reference sequence). Trimming cost V 5 bases and J 3 bases; bases outside gene matches: 3. CDR3 sequence (DNA): TGTGCCAGTAGTCCGGGAGGGGTCTACGAGCAGTACTTC. It codes for CASSPGGVYEQYF.

The count of this clone is one. This rearrangement joins TRBV14 to TRBJ2-6, with unresolved D. Looked up from germline, CDR1 is SGHDN and CDR2 is FVKESK. The CDR3 consists of 16 residues. V dropped 6 bases and J dropped 0 bases, with 12 bases sitting between them. The CDR3 protein is CASRPNGRSGANVLTF. The CDR3 DNA sequence: TGTGCCAGCAGGCCAAATGGCCGCTCTGGGGCCAACGTCCTGACTTTC.

This chain links TRBV28 with TRBJ1-6; 9 bases map to TRBD1. The V gene end was trimmed by 6 bases and the J gene end by 1 base; junction bases not matched to a gene: 1. The CDR3 is 15 residues long. Germline CDR1 is MDHEN and CDR2 is SYDVKM. The CDR3 spells CASRQGASYNSPLHF. CDR3 nucleotides: TGTGCCAGCAGACAGGGGGCGTCCTATAATTCACCCCTCCACTTT.

The chain carries TRBV15 and TRBJ1-6, with a possible D match to TRBD1 (5 bases). Germline CDR1 and CDR2: LNHNV and YYDKDF (reference sequence). The CDR3 sequence is 15 residues long. Trimming pared 5 bases from V and 4 bases from J, leaving 12 bases between. The CDR3 coding sequence is TGTGCCACCAGCCCCCGACAGACTTATAATTCACCCCTCCACTTT. It translates to CATSPRQTYNSPLHF. Drawing the rest from reference TRBV15 and TRBJ1-6, the complete variable domain is DAMVIQNPRYQVTQFGKPVTLSCSQTLNHNVMYWYQQKSSQAPKLLFHYYDKDFNNEADTPDNFQSRRPNTSFCFLDIRSPGLGDTAMYLCATSPRQTYNSPLHFGNGTRLTVT.

This clone has just a few counts. V gene TRBV27 combines with J gene TRBJ2-7, with TRBD1 as a possible D gene (5 bases). This CDR3 is built from 14 residues. Germline V gives CDR1 MNHEY, CDR2 SMNVEV (reference sequence). Trimming removed 8 bases at V and 4 bases at J, with 18 bases between. The CDR3 is CASWVPGRAYEQYF. The CDR3 coding sequence is TGTGCCAGCTGGGTCCCAGGCAGGGCGTACGAGCAGTACTTC.

The rearrangement links TRBV7-8 to TRBJ2-7, with 11 nucleotides matching TRBD1. The CDR3 runs 14 residues. After removal of 5 bases from V and 2 bases from J, the junction contained 2 bases not matched to a gene. Germline loops: CDR1 SGHVS, CDR2 FQNEAQ. In DNA, the CDR3 is TGTGCCAGCAGCCTGGGACAGGGGGCCTACGAGCAGTACTTC. This encodes CASSLGQGAYEQYF.

The rearrangement links TRBV28 to TRBJ1-1; TRBD1 might be the D (6 bases). Germline V gene data show CDR1 as MDHEN and CDR2 as SYDVKM. V was clipped by 7 bases and J by 3 bases, with 12 bases between them. The CDR3 sequence is 13 residues long. The CDR3 DNA is TGTGCCAGCATCCTAGGGGGGGACACTGAAGCTTTCTTT. Translating gives CASILGGDTEAFF.

The chain couples TRBV7-3 to TRBJ2-7; D remains unclear. The CDR3 is 12 amino acids. CDR1 is SGHTA and CDR2 is FQGTGA in the germline V gene. V lost 3 bases to trimming and J lost 4 bases, with 7 bases between them. This CDR3 is CASSFKEYEQYF. The CDR3 DNA sequence: TGTGCCAGCAGCTTTAAAGAGTACGAGCAGTACTTC.

The chain joins TRBV11-2 to TRBJ2-7; the match to TRBD2 covers 11 bases. Germline V CDR1 and CDR2: SGHAT, FQNNGV. V was pared by 2 bases and J by 0 bases, with 0 bases of the junction left unmatched. This CDR3 has 15 amino acids. The CDR3 bases are TGTGCCAGCAGCTTAACTAGCGGGGGCTCCTACGAGCAGTACTTC. It translates to CASSLTSGGSYEQYF. Supplemented by reference TRBV11-2 and TRBJ2-7, the full variable domain reads EAGVAQSPRYKIIEKRQSVAFWCNPISGHATLYWYQQILGQGPKLLIQFQNNGVVDDSQLPKDRFSAERLKGVDSTLKIQPAKLEDSAVYLCASSLTSGGSYEQYFGPGTRLTVT.

The J gene is TRBJ1-2, the V gene TRBV5-6; 8 bases map to TRBD1. Germline V gene data show CDR1 as SGHDT and CDR2 as YYEEEE. V was pared by 0 bases and J by 8 bases, with 3 bases of the junction left unmatched. The CDR3 is 13 residues long. Here the CDR3 reads CASSLGWDRGYTF. DNA of the CDR3: TGTGCCAGCAGCTTGGGATGGGACAGGGGCTACACCTTC.